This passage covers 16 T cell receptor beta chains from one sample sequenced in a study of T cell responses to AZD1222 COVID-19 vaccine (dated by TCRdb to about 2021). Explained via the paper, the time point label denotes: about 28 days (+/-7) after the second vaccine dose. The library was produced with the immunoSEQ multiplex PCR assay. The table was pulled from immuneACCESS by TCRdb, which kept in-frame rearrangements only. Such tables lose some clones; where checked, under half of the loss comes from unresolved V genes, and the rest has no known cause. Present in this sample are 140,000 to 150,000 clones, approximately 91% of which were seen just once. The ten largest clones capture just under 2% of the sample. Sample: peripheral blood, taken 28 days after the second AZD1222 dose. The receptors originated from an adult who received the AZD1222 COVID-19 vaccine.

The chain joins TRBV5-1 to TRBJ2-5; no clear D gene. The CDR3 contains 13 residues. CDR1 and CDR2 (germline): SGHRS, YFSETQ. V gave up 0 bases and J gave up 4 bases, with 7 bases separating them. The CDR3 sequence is CASSLANRETQYF. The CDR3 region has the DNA TGCGCCAGCAGCTTGGCCAATAGAGAGACCCAGTACTTC.

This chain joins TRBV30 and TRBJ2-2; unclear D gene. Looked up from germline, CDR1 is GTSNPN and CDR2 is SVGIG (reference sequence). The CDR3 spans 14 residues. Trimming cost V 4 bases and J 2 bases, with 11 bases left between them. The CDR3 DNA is TGTGCCTGGATATTGGGTTCCAACACCGGGGAGCTGTTTTTT. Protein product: CAWILGSNTGELFF.

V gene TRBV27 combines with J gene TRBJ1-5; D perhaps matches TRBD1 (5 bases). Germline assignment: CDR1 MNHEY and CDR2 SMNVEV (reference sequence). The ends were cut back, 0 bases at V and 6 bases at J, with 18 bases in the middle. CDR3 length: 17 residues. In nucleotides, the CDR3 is TGTGCCAGCAGTTTATCGTGGGGCGGGGTCGCGGGTCAGCCCCAGCATTTT. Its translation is CASSLSWGGVAGQPQHF.

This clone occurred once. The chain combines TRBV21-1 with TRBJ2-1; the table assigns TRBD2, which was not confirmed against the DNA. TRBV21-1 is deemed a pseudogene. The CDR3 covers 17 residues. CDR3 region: CASRKRTTNAYYNEQFF. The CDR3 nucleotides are TGTGCCAGCAGGAAGCGAACCACCAACGCTTACTACAATGAGCAGTTCTTC.

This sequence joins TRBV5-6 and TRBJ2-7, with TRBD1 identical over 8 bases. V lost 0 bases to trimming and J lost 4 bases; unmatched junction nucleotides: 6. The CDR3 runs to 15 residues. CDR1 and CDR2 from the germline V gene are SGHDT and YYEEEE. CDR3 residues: CASSLVDREFYEQYF. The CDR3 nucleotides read TGTGCCAGCAGCTTGGTGGACAGGGAATTTTACGAGCAGTACTTC.

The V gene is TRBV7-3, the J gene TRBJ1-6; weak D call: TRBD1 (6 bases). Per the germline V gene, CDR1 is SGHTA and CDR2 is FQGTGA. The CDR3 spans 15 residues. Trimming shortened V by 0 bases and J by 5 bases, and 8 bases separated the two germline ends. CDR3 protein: CASSLTGQDNSPLHF. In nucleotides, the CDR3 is TGTGCCAGCAGCTTAACGGGACAAGATAATTCACCCCTCCACTTT.

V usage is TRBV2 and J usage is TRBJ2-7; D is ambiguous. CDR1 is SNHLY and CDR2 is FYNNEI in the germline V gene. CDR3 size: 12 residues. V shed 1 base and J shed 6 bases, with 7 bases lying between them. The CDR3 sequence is CASSEGQLEQYF. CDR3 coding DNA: TGTGCCAGCAGTGAAGGGCAGCTCGAGCAGTACTTC.

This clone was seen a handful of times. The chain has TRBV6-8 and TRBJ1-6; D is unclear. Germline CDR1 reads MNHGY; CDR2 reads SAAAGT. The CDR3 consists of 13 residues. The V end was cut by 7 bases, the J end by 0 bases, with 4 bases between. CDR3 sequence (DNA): TGTGCCAGCACGAGCTCCTATAATTCACCCCTCCACTTT. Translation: CASTSSYNSPLHF.

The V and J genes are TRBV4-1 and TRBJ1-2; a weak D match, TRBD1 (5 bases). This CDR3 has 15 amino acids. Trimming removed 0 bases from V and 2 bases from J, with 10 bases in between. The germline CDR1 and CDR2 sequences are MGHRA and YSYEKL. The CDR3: CASSQDLAGNYGYTF. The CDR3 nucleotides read TGCGCCAGCAGCCAAGATCTGGCAGGGAACTATGGCTACACCTTC.

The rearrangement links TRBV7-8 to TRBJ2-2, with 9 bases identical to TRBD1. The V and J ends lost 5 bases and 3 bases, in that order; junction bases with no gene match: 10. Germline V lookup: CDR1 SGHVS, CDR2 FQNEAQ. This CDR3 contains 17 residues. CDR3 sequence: CASSPLNGDRDTGELFF. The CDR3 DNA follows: TGTGCCAGCAGCCCACTTAACGGGGACAGGGACACCGGGGAGCTGTTTTTT.

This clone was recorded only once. The CDR3 DNA follows: TGTGCCAGCAGTTTACCCCCTTCACCCCTCCACTTT. Residues: CASSLPPSPLHF. The rearrangement joins TRBV27 to TRBJ1-6, with D unclear. Deletions cut 2 bases from V and 9 bases from J, with 5 bases between. Germline CDR1 MNHEY, CDR2 SMNVEV (reference sequence). The CDR3 has 12 amino acids.

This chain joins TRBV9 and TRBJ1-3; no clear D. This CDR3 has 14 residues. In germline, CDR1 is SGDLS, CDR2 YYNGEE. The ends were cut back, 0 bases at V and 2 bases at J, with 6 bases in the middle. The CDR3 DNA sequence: TGTGCCAGCAGCGTAGCAGTTGCTGGAAACACCATATATTTT. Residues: CASSVAVAGNTIYF.

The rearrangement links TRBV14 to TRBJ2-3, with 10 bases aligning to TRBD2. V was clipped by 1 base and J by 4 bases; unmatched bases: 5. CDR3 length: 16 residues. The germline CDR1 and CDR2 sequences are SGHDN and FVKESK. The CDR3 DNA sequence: TGTGCCAGCAGCCAAGTGGAAGCGGGAGGGCCAGATACGCAGTATTTT. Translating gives CASSQVEAGGPDTQYF.

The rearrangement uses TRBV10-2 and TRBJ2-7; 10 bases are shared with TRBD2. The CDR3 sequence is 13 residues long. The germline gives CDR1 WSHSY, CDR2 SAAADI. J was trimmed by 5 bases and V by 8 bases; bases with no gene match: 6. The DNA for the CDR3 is TGCGCCAGCCAACTAGCGGGATCCCACGAGCAGTACTTC. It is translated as CASQLAGSHEQYF.

CDR3 region: CASSQGTSGIQETQYF. Here the CDR3 DNA reads TGTGCCAGTAGTCAAGGGACTAGCGGGATACAAGAGACCCAGTACTTC. V gene TRBV19 combines with J gene TRBJ2-5; 13 nucleotides agree with TRBD2. The CDR3 loop spans 16 amino acids. V shed 5 bases and J 2 bases; nucleotides not matched to a gene: 5. Germline V gene sequence: CDR1 LNHDA, CDR2 SQIVND (reference sequence).

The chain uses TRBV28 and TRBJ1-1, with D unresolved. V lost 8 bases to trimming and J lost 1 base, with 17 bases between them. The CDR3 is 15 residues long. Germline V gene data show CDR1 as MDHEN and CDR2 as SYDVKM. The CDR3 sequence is CASPNRLTGNTEAFF. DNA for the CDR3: TGTGCCAGCCCCAATCGATTGACCGGGAACACTGAAGCTTTCTTT.